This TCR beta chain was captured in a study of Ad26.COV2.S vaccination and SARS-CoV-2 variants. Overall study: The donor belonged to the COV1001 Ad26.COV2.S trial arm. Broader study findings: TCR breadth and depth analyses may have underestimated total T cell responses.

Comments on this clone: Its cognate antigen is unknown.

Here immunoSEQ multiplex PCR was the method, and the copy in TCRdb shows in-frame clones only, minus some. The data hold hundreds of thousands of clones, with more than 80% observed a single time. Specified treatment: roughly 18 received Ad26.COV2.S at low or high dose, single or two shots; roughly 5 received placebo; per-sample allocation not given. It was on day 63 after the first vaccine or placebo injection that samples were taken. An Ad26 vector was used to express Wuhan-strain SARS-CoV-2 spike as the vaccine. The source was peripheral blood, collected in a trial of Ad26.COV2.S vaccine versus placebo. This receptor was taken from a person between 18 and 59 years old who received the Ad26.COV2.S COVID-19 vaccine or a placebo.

This chain's CDR3 is CATSRDRGTGHGYTF. Written as DNA, the CDR3 is TGTGCCACCAGCAGAGATCGCGGGACAGGGCATGGCTACACCTTC. The gene calls are TRBV15 and TRBJ1-2, with 9 bases fitting TRBD1. Germline V gene data show CDR1 as LNHNV and CDR2 as YYDKDF (reference sequence). V gave up 0 bases and J gave up 6 bases; unmatched junction bases: 5. The CDR3 runs 15 residues.